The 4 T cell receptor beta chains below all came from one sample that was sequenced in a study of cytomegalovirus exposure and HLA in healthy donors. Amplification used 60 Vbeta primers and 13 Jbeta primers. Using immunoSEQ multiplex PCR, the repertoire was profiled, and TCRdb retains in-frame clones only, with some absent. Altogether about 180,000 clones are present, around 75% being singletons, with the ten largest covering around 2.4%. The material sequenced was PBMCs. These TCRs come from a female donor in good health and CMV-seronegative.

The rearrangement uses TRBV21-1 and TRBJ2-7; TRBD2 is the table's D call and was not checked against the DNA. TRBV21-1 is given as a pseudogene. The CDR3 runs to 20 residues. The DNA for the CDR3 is TGTGCCAGCAGCAAGCCCAAAAAAGGCGGACTAGCGGGAGGGGCCTACGAGCAGTACTTC. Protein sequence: CASSKPKKGGLAGGAYEQYF.

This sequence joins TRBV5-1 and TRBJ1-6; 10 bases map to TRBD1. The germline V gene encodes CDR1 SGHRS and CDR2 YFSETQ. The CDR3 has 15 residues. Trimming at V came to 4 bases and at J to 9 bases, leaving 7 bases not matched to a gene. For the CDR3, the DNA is TGCGCCAGCAGCCTGACAGGGGGCGCCAGTTCACCCCTCCACTTT. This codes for CASSLTGGASSPLHF.

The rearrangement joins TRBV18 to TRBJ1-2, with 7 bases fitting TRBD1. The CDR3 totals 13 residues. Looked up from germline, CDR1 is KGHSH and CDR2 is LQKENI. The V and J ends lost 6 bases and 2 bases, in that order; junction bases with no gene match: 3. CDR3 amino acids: CASSRGQNYGYTF. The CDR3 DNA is TGTGCCAGCTCGAGGGGACAGAACTATGGCTACACCTTC. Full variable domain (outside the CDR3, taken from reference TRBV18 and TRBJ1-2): NAGVMQNPRHLVRRRGQEARLRCSPMKGHSHVYWYRQLPEEGLKFMVYLQKENIIDESGMPKERFSAEFPKEGPSILRIQQVVRGDSAAYFCASSRGQNYGYTFGSGTRLTVV.

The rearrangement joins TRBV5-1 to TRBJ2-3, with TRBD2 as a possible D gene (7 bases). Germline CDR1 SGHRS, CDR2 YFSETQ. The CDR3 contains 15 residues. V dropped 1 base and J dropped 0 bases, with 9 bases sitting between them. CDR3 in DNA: TGCGCCAGCAGCTTGCGGGGGGCTAGCACAGATACGCAGTATTTT. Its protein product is CASSLRGASTDTQYF. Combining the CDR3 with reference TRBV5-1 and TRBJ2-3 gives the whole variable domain KAGVTQTPRYLIKTRGQQVTLSCSPISGHRSVSWYQQTPGQGLQFLFEYFSETQRNKGNFPGRFSGRQFSNSRSEMNVSTLELGDSALYLCASSLRGASTDTQYFGPGTRLTVL.